This T cell receptor (beta chain) emerged from a study of identical twins. General study points: Models underestimated how often monozygotic twins shared out-of-frame TCR alpha.

Template switching added a universal primer binding site, and final cDNA carried unique molecular identifiers. TCRdb reanalysed the 5' RACE reads using MiXCR and keeps one entry per CDR3 protein. This table holds roughly 470,000 distinct CDR3 sequences, 13% to 15% found once. Notes on this clonotype: Antigen: not known.

Healthy Caucasians supplied all donations. The CDR3 totals 15 residues. Looked up from germline, CDR1 is DFQATT and CDR2 is SNEGSKA (reference sequence). V shed 5 bases and J shed 3 bases, with 17 bases lying between them. These data were also filed under a second study, of yellow fever vaccine responses in identical twins.

The sequence was collected from a woman aged 18-29 years in good health. This chain uses TRBV20-1 with TRBJ1-5; TRBD1 is a possible D gene (6 bases). The source material was CD4+ T cells sorted from blood. The CDR3 loop reads CSALSGGADNQPQHF. Here the CDR3 DNA reads TGCAGTGCTCTGTCGGGGGGCGCAGACAATCAGCCCCAGCATTTT.